The subject of this entry is one T cell receptor beta chain. As yet, its antigen is unknown. Cells designated naive CD8 were CD45RO-negative and were positively selected for CCR7, with terminally differentiated effector memory CD45RA+ cells excluded. The data stem from a study of shared clonotypes between healthy human individuals. Findings and caveats of the study: Between several donors, naive CD4 clonotypes were shared at a level of about 5%.

There are 14 residues in the CDR3. The V gene lost 2 bases and the J gene lost 0 bases, with 11 bases spanning the gap. Germline V gives CDR1 GTSNPN, CDR2 SVGIG (reference sequence). Sequencing used immunoSEQ multiplex PCR; TCRdb keeps in-frame clones, though not all of them. The table records about 2 million clones, about 95% of them present only once. The sequencing sample was made of naive CD8+ T cells sorted from blood. This receptor was identified in a man aged 18 to 29 in good health. This rearrangement joins TRBV30 to TRBJ2-7; D remains ambiguous. CDR3 DNA sequence: TGTGCCTGGAGTTTATTCGGCGTCTCCTACGAGCAGTACTTC. It specifies CAWSLFGVSYEQYF. The entire variable domain, with the rest obtained from reference TRBV30 and TRBJ2-7, is as follows: SQTIHQWPATLVQPVGSPLSLECTVEGTSNPNLYWYRQAAGRGLQLLFYSVGIGQISSEVPQNLSASRPQDRQFILSSKKLLLSDSGFYLCAWSLFGVSYEQYFGPGTRLTVT.